The rows below give T cell receptor beta chains drawn from one sample of a study of cytomegalovirus exposure and HLA in healthy donors. The repertoire was sequenced with immunoSEQ multiplex PCR; TCRdb's copy has only in-frame clones and lacks some. The table lists roughly 100,000 clones, about 94% of them singletons. What was sequenced was PBMCs. The receptors come from a woman between 18 and 30 years old in good health and CMV-seronegative. CDR3s include the opening cysteine and the closing phenylalanine or tryptophan. A D gene is named only where the DNA matches it firmly. Rows may omit the clone size; those that give it use once, few, many or a size class.

>TRBV5-4|-|TRBJ2-3|-
TGTGCCAGCAGGTTAAGGGGTGATACGCAGTATTTT
CASRLRGDTQYF
>TRBV27|-|TRBJ1-5|-
TGTGCCAGCAGTTTAACTTCAGGGGATTTCAATCAGCCCCAGCATTTT
CASSLTSGDFNQPQHF
>TRBV19|TRBD1|TRBJ1-5|-
TGTGCCAGTAGTCCGACAGGGTCAGGGAATCAGCCCCAGCATTTT
CASSPTGSGNQPQHF
>TRBV18|TRBD1|TRBJ1-3|once
TGTGCCAGCTCCACGACAGGGGGCGGAAACACCATATATTTT
CASSTTGGGNTIYF
>TRBV16|TRBD1|TRBJ1-4|few
TGTGCCAGCAGCCCAAGAGGGGGGACAGGAGAAAAACTGTTTTTT
CASSPRGGTGEKLFF
>TRBV2|-|TRBJ2-3|once
TGTGCCAGCACCGGTACGCAGTATTTT
CASTGTQYF
>TRBV6-5|TRBD2|TRBJ2-7|-
TGTGCCAGCAGTGCCCTAGCGGGAGAGAGCTACGAGCAGTACTTC
CASSALAGESYEQYF
>TRBV7-3|-|TRBJ1-1|-
TGTGCCAGCAGCTTAGCTGTTTTGGATGGGGGGACTGAAGCTTTCTTT
CASSLAVLDGGTEAFF
>TRBV7-8|-|TRBJ1-5|-
TGTGCCAGCAGCTTAGGGACAGCGACTAGCAATCAGCCCCAGCATTTT
CASSLGTATSNQPQHF
>TRBV7-2|TRBD2|TRBJ2-7|-
TGTGCCAGCAGCTCTGTTCTGGCGGGAGGGGGATACGAGCAGTACTTC
CASSSVLAGGGYEQYF
>TRBV6-1|-|TRBJ1-1|-
TGTGCCAGCAGAACACAACAGGGTCTCGAAGCTTTCTTT
CASRTQQGLEAFF
>TRBV6-1|-|TRBJ1-2|-
TGTGCCAGCAGCGCAACAAGTAACTATGGCTACACCTTC
CASSATSNYGYTF
>TRBV11-2|-|TRBJ1-4|-
TGTGCCAGCAGCCACCCAGGGCCCGGGGGATGGGAAAAACTGTTTTTT
CASSHPGPGGWEKLFF
>TRBV6-5|-|TRBJ2-7|-
TGTGCCAGCAGTTACGCCCCAGGGCGGGGCGAGCAGTACTTC
CASSYAPGRGEQYF
>TRBV18|-|TRBJ1-1|-
TGTGCCAGCTCACTCGGGGGAGGGGACACTGAAGCTTTCTTT
CASSLGGGDTEAFF
>TRBV27|-|TRBJ2-7|-
TGTGCCAGCAGCCTAACGGGTAGATACGAGCAGTACTTC
CASSLTGRYEQYF
>TRBV7-2|-|TRBJ2-5|-
TGTGCCAGCAGCGCCCCCGACATCGGGGGCCAAGAGACCCAGTACTTC
CASSAPDIGGQETQYF
>TRBV11-3|-|TRBJ2-6|-
TGTGCCAGCAGCTTAGGACAGGAGACCTCTGGGGCCAACGTCCTGACTTTC
CASSLGQETSGANVLTF
>TRBV2|-|TRBJ1-5|-
TGTGCCAGCAGTGAAAGGGGGGGTGTTCAGCCCCAGCATTTT
CASSERGGVQPQHF
>TRBV15|-|TRBJ1-5|few
TGTGCCACCAGCAGAGGGCAGGGCAATCAGCCCCAGCATTTT
CATSRGQGNQPQHF
>TRBV6-1|-|TRBJ1-4|-
TGTGCCAGCAATTTGGCAGGACTTAATGAAAAACTGTTTTTT
CASNLAGLNEKLFF
>TRBV27|TRBD2|TRBJ2-3|once
TGTGCCAGCAGCCTAGCGGGAGGGTACTCAAATACGCAGTATTTT
CASSLAGGYSNTQYF
>TRBV9|TRBD1|TRBJ2-7|-
TGTGCCAGCAGCCGAACAGGGGTCTCCTACGAGCAGTACTTC
CASSRTGVSYEQYF
>TRBV5-6|-|TRBJ2-1|-
TGTGCCAGCAGCTTTCGCCGGGACAACCGCCGGGACGAGCAGTTCTTC
CASSFRRDNRRDEQFF
>TRBV7-7|-|TRBJ2-7|-
TGTGCTAGCAGCTTAGCGCGCAACTACGAGCAGTACTTC
CASSLARNYEQYF
>TRBV7-2|-|TRBJ1-1|-
TGTGCCAGCAGCTTGACAGTGACGAACACTGAAGCTTTCTTT
CASSLTVTNTEAFF
>TRBV6-1|-|TRBJ1-1|-
TGTGCCAGCAGTGTAGAAGGGGTCACTGAAGCTTTCTTT
CASSVEGVTEAFF
>TRBV27|TRBD1|TRBJ2-5|-
TGTGCCAGCAGTTCCAACCGGGACAGGAGACAAGAGACCCAGTACTTC
CASSSNRDRRQETQYF
>TRBV6-1|TRBD2|TRBJ2-5|-
TGTGCCAGCAGTGAAGGGGGGACTAGCATACCCCAAGAGACCCAGTACTTC
CASSEGGTSIPQETQYF
>TRBV7-9|-|TRBJ1-5|-
TGTGCCAGCACCCAGAGCAATCAGCCCCAGCATTTT
CASTQSNQPQHF
>TRBV18|TRBD1|TRBJ2-7|-
TGTGCCAGCTCACCCGGGACAGGGGCCTTCTACGAGCAGTACTTC
CASSPGTGAFYEQYF
>TRBV7-9|-|TRBJ2-7|-
TGTGCCAGCAGCCAGGGGCAGCGCTACGAGCAGTACTTC
CASSQGQRYEQYF
>TRBV27|TRBD1|TRBJ2-2|-
TGTGCCAGCAGTTGGGGACAGCTCACCGGGGAGCTGTTTTTT
CASSWGQLTGELFF
>TRBV6-1|TRBD1|TRBJ2-3|-
TGTGCCAGCAGTGAAAAAGGGACAGGGGGCGCAGATACGCAGTATTTT
CASSEKGTGGADTQYF
>TRBV4-1|-|TRBJ1-5|once
TGCGCCAGCAGCCGGCCGCTAGCTAGCAATCAGCCCCAGCATTTT
CASSRPLASNQPQHF
>TRBV10-1|TRBD2|TRBJ2-1|-
TGCGCCAGCAGTGAGTCTCGGCTAGCGGATGAGCAGTTCTTC
CASSESRLADEQFF
>TRBV4-1|TRBD2|TRBJ2-1|-
TGCGCCAGCAGCCGCCGAATGCTAGCGGGGGGAAACAATGAGCAGTTCTTC
CASSRRMLAGGNNEQFF
>TRBV13|TRBD1|TRBJ2-3|-
TGTGCCAGCAGCACCCGGGACAGGGGTGGAGATACGCAGTATTTT
CASSTRDRGGDTQYF
>TRBV19|-|TRBJ2-7|-
TGTGCCACCCAGTGGGGGCCCTCAGGTCACGAGCAGTACTTC
CATQWGPSGHEQYF
>TRBV9|-|TRBJ2-5|few
TGTGCCAGCAGCGTGGGCGGGCAAGAGACCCAGTACTTC
CASSVGGQETQYF
>TRBV21-1|-|TRBJ1-3|-
TGTGCCAGCAACCAACAGGGGTTCCTCTCTGGAAACACCATATATTTT
CASNQQGFLSGNTIYF
>TRBV10-3|-|TRBJ2-1|-
TGTGCCATCAGTGACTCCCTCGGGGGAAGCTCCTACAATGAGCAGTTCTTC
CAISDSLGGSSYNEQFF
>TRBV6-1|-|TRBJ1-1|-
TGTGCCAGCAGTGAAGGTTCGGGGGGGAACACTGAAGCTTTCTTT
CASSEGSGGNTEAFF
>TRBV19|-|TRBJ2-5|once
TGTGCCAGTAGTATCTCAGGGGATGGTCAAGAGACCCAGTACTTC
CASSISGDGQETQYF
>TRBV5-1|TRBD1|TRBJ1-2|-
TGCGCCAGCAGCTTAGGCTACGCCGACAGGGCGAGGGAAGGCTACACCTTC
CASSLGYADRAREGYTF
>TRBV6-5|-|TRBJ2-4|once
TGTGCCAGCAGTTGGACACAGGGTTTTGACAAAAACATTCAGTACTTC
CASSWTQGFDKNIQYF
>TRBV10-1|-|TRBJ2-7|once
TGCGCCAGCAGTCCCGGACTGGCCATCGAGCAGTACTTC
CASSPGLAIEQYF
>TRBV4-2|-|TRBJ1-4|-
TGTGCCAGCAGGAACCCCGGGACACGGAAAAAACTGTTTTTT
CASRNPGTRKKLFF
>TRBV4-1|TRBD2|TRBJ2-7|-
TGCGCCAGCAGCCAAGATCCCCCCGCGGGAGGGCCGGAGAGGGAGCAGTACTTC
CASSQDPPAGGPEREQYF
>TRBV5-1|TRBD2|TRBJ2-3|once
TGCGCCAGCAGCTCCGGGGGGTGGGTCGGCACAGATACGCAGTATTTT
CASSSGGWVGTDTQYF
>TRBV18|-|TRBJ1-1|-
TGTGCCAGCTCACCACAAGGGGAGGGGTGGGCCACTGAAGCTTTCTTT
CASSPQGEGWATEAFF
>TRBV4-1|TRBD1|TRBJ1-6|-
TGCGCCAGCAGCCAAGCTGGGACAGGGTATCCCTATAATTCACCCCTCCACTTT
CASSQAGTGYPYNSPLHF
>TRBV10-2|-|TRBJ2-5|-
TGCGCCAGCAGTGAGGCACTTGGAGAGACCCAGTACTTC
CASSEALGETQYF
>TRBV11-2|TRBD2|TRBJ2-1|-
TGTGCCAGCAGCTTAGGGGGGACTAGCGTCGAGCAGTTCTTC
CASSLGGTSVEQFF
>TRBV6-6|-|TRBJ1-1|once
TGTGCCAGCAGGCTAACAGGGAACACTGAAGCTTTCTTT
CASRLTGNTEAFF